This is a list of T cell receptor beta chains from one sample in a study of blood T cell repertoires in COVID-19. TCRdb keeps only in-frame clones here, not all; method: immunoSEQ multiplex PCR. The data contain about 240,000 clones, more than 85% of them singletons. The material sequenced was PBMCs or T cells enriched from blood (not recorded which). The source is a woman aged 25-40 years who had recovered from COVID-19. CDR3s include the opening cysteine and the closing phenylalanine or tryptophan. A D gene is named only where the DNA matches it firmly. Size is omitted from some rows. Given values are once, few, many or a class for expanded clones.

.	.	TRBJ1-1	TRBV12-3/TRBV12-4	TGTGCCAGCAGTTTGTACAGGGAGACTGAAGCTTTCTTT	CASSLYRETEAFF
.	.	TRBJ1-1	TRBV9	TGTGCCAGCAGCGGCGCCGGGGTCTATTCTGAAGCTTTCTTT	CASSGAGVYSEAFF
.	.	TRBJ1-1	TRBV9	TGTGCCAGCAGCGTAGTTCTGGGCGCCGCCGCTGAAGCTTTCTTT	CASSVVLGAAAEAFF
TRBD2	.	TRBJ2-2	TRBV9	TGTGCCAGCGCCCTAAGAGCGGGAGGCTCTAACACCGGGGAGCTGTTTTTT	CASALRAGGSNTGELFF
.	.	TRBJ2-7	TRBV9	TGTGCCAGCAGCGTGCAGGATTCCCAAAGTTACGAGCAGTACTTC	CASSVQDSQSYEQYF
TRBD1	.	TRBJ1-1	TRBV11-2	TGTGCCAGCAGCAGCACACAGGGGGGCACTGAAGCTTTCTTT	CASSSTQGGTEAFF
.	.	TRBJ2-2	TRBV7-3	TGTGCCAGCAGCCCTCAGGGGGGCCGTAACACCGGGGAGCTGTTTTTT	CASSPQGGRNTGELFF
.	.	TRBJ2-3	TRBV11-2	TGTGCCAGCAGTTTCTATGGAGGCGGGCACACAGATACGCAGTATTTT	CASSFYGGGHTDTQYF
TRBD1	.	TRBJ1-5	TRBV4-2	TGTGCCAGCAGCCAAGCCTGGGACAGGACCGGGGGCAATCAGCCCCAGCATTTT	CASSQAWDRTGGNQPQHF
TRBD1	.	TRBJ1-1	TRBV2	TGTGCCAGCAGTGAACCGACGGACCCCGACAGGGCCCTCACTGAAGCTTTCTTT	CASSEPTDPDRALTEAFF
.	.	TRBJ1-2	TRBV4-3	TGCGCCAGCAGCCAAGATACGTCCACGGCGGACTATGGCTACACCTTC	CASSQDTSTADYGYTF
TRBD1	.	TRBJ1-1	TRBV18	TGTGCCAGCTCTCGGGACAGGGGAGACACTGAAGCTTTCTTT	CASSRDRGDTEAFF
TRBD1	.	TRBJ1-6	TRBV27	TGTGCCAGCCAGACAGGGGCCTATAATTCACCCCTCCACTTT	CASQTGAYNSPLHF
.	.	TRBJ1-2	TRBV7-9	TGTGCCAGCAGGGAGGTGGGCAAACCAATAACTAACTATGGCTACACCTTC	CASREVGKPITNYGYTF
.	.	TRBJ1-2	TRBV7-2	TGTGCCAGCAGCTTAGAAGCAGCGACCTATGGCTACACCTTC	CASSLEAATYGYTF
.	.	TRBJ2-6	TRBV28	TGTGCCAGCAGTCGAGCGTCAGCCAACGTCCTGACTTTC	CASSRASANVLTF
TRBD1	.	TRBJ1-4	TRBV7-8	TGTGCCAGCAGCCGAGACAGGGGCACCGTCTCCCACTCAATCAATGAAAAACTGTTTTTT	CASSRDRGTVSHSINEKLFF
TRBD1	.	TRBJ2-5	TRBV11-3	TGTGCCAGCAGCTCTTTCGGGACAGGGGAAGAGACCCAGTACTTC	CASSSFGTGEETQYF
TRBD1	.	TRBJ1-2	TRBV19	TGTGCCAGTAGTGTCCGGGACAGGGATGGGTATGGCTACACCTTC	CASSVRDRDGYGYTF
TRBD2	few	TRBJ2-3	TRBV7-2	TGTGCCAGCGCTACCGGACTAGCGGGAAACACAGATACGCAGTATTTT	CASATGLAGNTDTQYF
TRBD2	.	TRBJ2-1	TRBV4-1	TGCGCCAGCAGCCAGGGACTAGCCCCCAATGAGCAGTTCTTC	CASSQGLAPNEQFF
.	.	TRBJ2-4	TRBV5-1	TGCGCCAGCAGCCGTAGGGACTTAACTGCCAAAAACATTCAGTACTTC	CASSRRDLTAKNIQYF
TRBD1	.	TRBJ2-1	TRBV7-6	TGTGCCAGCAGCTTAACAGGGGGCGCTGAGCAGTTCTTC	CASSLTGGAEQFF
.	.	TRBJ1-4	TRBV28	TGTGCCAGCAGCCGGAACAGGGCTGCAACTAATGAAAAACTGTTTTTT	CASSRNRAATNEKLFF
TRBD2	.	TRBJ2-7	TRBV7-3	TGTGCCAGCAGCTCGGGACTAGCGGGAGGGCCTGCCGGCTACGAGCAGTACTTC	CASSSGLAGGPAGYEQYF
.	.	TRBJ2-5	TRBV7-2	TGTGCCAGCAGCTTAGGCCCAGCGGGACAAGGGGAGACCCAGTACTTC	CASSLGPAGQGETQYF
TRBD1	.	TRBJ1-2	TRBV7-9	TGTGCCAGCAGCTTACTGACAGGGCCCTATGGCTACACCTTC	CASSLLTGPYGYTF
.	once	TRBJ2-1	TRBV6-2/TRBV6-3	TGTGCCAGCAGTTACGGCCTCTCCTACAATGAGCAGTTCTTC	CASSYGLSYNEQFF
.	.	TRBJ1-2	TRBV2	TGTGCCAGCAGTGAAGGAGGGGGACACTATGGCTACACCTTC	CASSEGGGHYGYTF
.	few	TRBJ1-1	TRBV6-1	TGTGCCAGCAGTGAATACAGCCTGAACACTGAAGCTTTCTTT	CASSEYSLNTEAFF
TRBD1	.	TRBJ1-2	TRBV28	TGTGCCAGCAGCCCCCCGACAGGGGTTGGCTACACCTTC	CASSPPTGVGYTF
TRBD2	.	TRBJ2-1	TRBV5-3	TGTGCCAGAAGCCCTGAGCCCCTAGCGGGGGTAAAGTTCTTC	CARSPEPLAGVKFF
.	.	TRBJ2-7	TRBV28	TGTGCCAGCAACGATGGACAGTACGAGCAGTACTTC	CASNDGQYEQYF
.	.	TRBJ2-1	TRBV9	TGTGCCAGCAGCGTAGACGGTGCCGCGGGTGAGCAGTTCTTC	CASSVDGAAGEQFF
.	.	TRBJ2-3	TRBV21-1	TGTGCCAGCAGCAAAATCCGGGTTCCGGGATCTTGGGCAGATACGCAGTATTTT	CASSKIRVPGSWADTQYF
.	once	TRBJ2-5	TRBV19	TGTGCCAGTAGCCGGCGGGATGAGCTCGAGACCCAGTACTTC	CASSRRDELETQYF
.	few	TRBJ1-2	TRBV28	TGTGCCACCCTAGCCGGGGTAAGAGGCTACACCTTC	CATLAGVRGYTF
TRBD2	.	TRBJ2-3	TRBV29-1	TGCAGCGGACGGACTAGCGGAAGCACAGATACGCAGTATTTT	CSGRTSGSTDTQYF
.	.	TRBJ2-1	TRBV11-3	TGTGCCAGCAGCTCATTCTCCTACAATGAGCAGTTCTTC	CASSSFSYNEQFF
TRBD1	once	TRBJ1-2	TRBV6-5	TGTGCCAGCGGAGCGGTGAGAGCGACAGGGAGAGGCTACACCTTC	CASGAVRATGRGYTF
TRBD1	.	TRBJ2-1	TRBV9	TGTGCCAGCAGCGTAGCAAGGACAGGGGGCAAGGGTTTTTCCTACAATGAGCAGTTCTTC	CASSVARTGGKGFSYNEQFF
.	many	TRBJ2-3	TRBV3-1/TRBV3-2	TGTGCCAGCAGCCAAAGATCGGGACTTATCACAGATACGCAGTATTTT	CASSQRSGLITDTQYF
.	.	TRBJ2-4	TRBV18	TGTGCCAGCACCCTCCCAGGGAGGGCCAAAAACATTCAGTACTTC	CASTLPGRAKNIQYF
TRBD2	.	TRBJ2-3	TRBV6-5	TGTGCCAGCCGGTCGTGGACTAGCGGGACAGATACGCAGTATTTT	CASRSWTSGTDTQYF
.	.	TRBJ1-5	TRBV4-2	TGTGCCAGCAGCCAAGAGACAGGTATTTCCAATCAGCCCCAGCATTTT	CASSQETGISNQPQHF
TRBD2	.	TRBJ2-1	TRBV11-2	TGTGCCAGCAGCTTTTTAGGCGGGGCGGGAGGGGGCAATGAGCAGTTCTTC	CASSFLGGAGGGNEQFF
TRBD1	.	TRBJ1-1	TRBV19	TGTGCCAGTAGTAGGGGACAGAACTATGAAGCTTTCTTT	CASSRGQNYEAFF